This entry concerns a single T cell receptor beta chain. Profiled with immunoSEQ multiplex PCR; TCRdb holds only in-frame clones, not every one. Here the sample spans approximately 450,000 clones, 75% to 90% being singletons. Deletions cut 2 bases from V and 3 bases from J, with 13 bases between. CDR1 and CDR2 from the germline V gene are MRHNA and SNTAGT. The CDR3 sequence is 15 residues long. The sample belongs to a study of blood T cell repertoires in COVID-19. About the study: Samples came from the United States, Italy and Spain, spanning acute and convalescent COVID-19.

V is TRBV6-4 and J is TRBJ2-5, with a possible D match to TRBD2 (6 bases). This TCR came from a woman between 25 and 40 years old with acute or convalescent COVID-19. The sequencing input was peripheral blood. As DNA, the CDR3 is TGTGCCAGCAGTGACGCCTCGCGGAGGGAAGAGACCCAGTACTTC. This translates into CASSDASRREETQYF.